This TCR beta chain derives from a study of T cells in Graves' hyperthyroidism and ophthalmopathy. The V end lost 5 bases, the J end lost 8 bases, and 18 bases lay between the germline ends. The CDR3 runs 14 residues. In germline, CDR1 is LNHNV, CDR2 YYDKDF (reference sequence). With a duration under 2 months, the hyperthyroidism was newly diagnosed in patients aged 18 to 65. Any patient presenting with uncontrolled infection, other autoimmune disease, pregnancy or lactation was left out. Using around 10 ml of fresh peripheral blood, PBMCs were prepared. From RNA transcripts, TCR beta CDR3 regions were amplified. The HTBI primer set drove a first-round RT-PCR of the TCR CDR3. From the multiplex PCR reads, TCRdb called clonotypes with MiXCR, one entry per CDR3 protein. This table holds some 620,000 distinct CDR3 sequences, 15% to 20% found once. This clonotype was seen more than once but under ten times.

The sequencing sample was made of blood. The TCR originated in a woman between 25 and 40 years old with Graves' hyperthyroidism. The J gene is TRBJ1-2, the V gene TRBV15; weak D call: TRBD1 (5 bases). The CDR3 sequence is CATSGRAGPIGYTF. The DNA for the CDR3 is TGTGCCACCAGCGGGCGGGCAGGGCCTATCGGCTACACCTTC.